A selection of T cell receptor beta chains follows, all from one sample in a study of blood T cell repertoires in COVID-19. Data came from immunoSEQ multiplex PCR; TCRdb stores just in-frame clones and leaves some out. The sample includes 110,000 to 150,000 clones, roughly 80% seen only once; the top ten take about 8.7%. Sequencing was performed on peripheral blood. The receptors derive from a man aged 50 or older with active or convalescent COVID-19. CDR3s include the opening cysteine and the closing phenylalanine or tryptophan. The order of the fields is V gene, J gene, D gene, clone size, CDR3 DNA, CDR3 protein. The D gene is left open where the match is weak. Expanded clones get a size class; other rows say once, few or many, or leave the size out.

V: TRBV19; J: TRBJ1-5; D: .; size: .; DNA: TGTGCCAGTAGTATAGCCATACCTCGGGGAAGCAATCAGCCCCAGCATTTT; CDR3: CASSIAIPRGSNQPQHF
V: TRBV28; J: TRBJ2-3; D: TRBD2; size: .; DNA: TGTGCCAGCAGTTTCCTATATGTGACTAGCGGGGGACCTAGCACAGATACGCAGTATTTT; CDR3: CASSFLYVTSGGPSTDTQYF
V: TRBV28; J: TRBJ1-1; D: TRBD1; size: .; DNA: TGTGCCAGCAGGCCCACAGGGGTTATCACTGAAGCTTTCTTT; CDR3: CASRPTGVITEAFF
V: TRBV11-3; J: TRBJ2-1; D: TRBD2; size: .; DNA: TGTGCCAGCAGCTTAGGTCCAGCGGGGGCGGGGCATGAGCAGTTCTTC; CDR3: CASSLGPAGAGHEQFF
V: TRBV24-1; J: TRBJ1-2; D: .; size: .; DNA: TGTGCCACCAGTGATTTGTCCCCCAGGGGAGTAGGGGGCTACACCTTC; CDR3: CATSDLSPRGVGGYTF
V: TRBV3-1/TRBV3-2; J: TRBJ2-5; D: .; size: once; DNA: TGTGCCAGCAGCAGTACTGCCGGGGGAGAGACCCAGTACTTC; CDR3: CASSSTAGGETQYF
V: TRBV27; J: TRBJ2-7; D: TRBD2; size: few; DNA: TGTGCCAGCGGAATTATAGCGGGAGGGCTTAGCTACGAGCAGTACTTC; CDR3: CASGIIAGGLSYEQYF
V: TRBV19; J: TRBJ1-2; D: .; size: once; DNA: TGTGCCAGTAGTCCCCGTCTCCACACCTTC; CDR3: CASSPRLHTF
V: TRBV27; J: TRBJ2-2; D: TRBD2; size: .; DNA: TGTGCCAGCAGTCGGACCGGGACTAGCGGGAGACAGACCGGGGAGCTGTTTTTT; CDR3: CASSRTGTSGRQTGELFF
V: TRBV5-6; J: TRBJ2-7; D: TRBD1; size: .; DNA: TGTGCCAGCAGCCTACAGGGGGCCCTTGGGTACGAGCAGTACTTC; CDR3: CASSLQGALGYEQYF
V: TRBV10-2; J: TRBJ2-5; D: .; size: .; DNA: TGCGCCAGCACCTCGGGTCAAGAGACCCAGTACTTC; CDR3: CASTSGQETQYF
V: TRBV7-2; J: TRBJ2-7; D: TRBD1; size: .; DNA: TGTGCCAGCAGCTTAGTAGGGGACAGGGGGCTCGAGCAGTACTTC; CDR3: CASSLVGDRGLEQYF
V: TRBV12-3/TRBV12-4; J: TRBJ2-3; D: .; size: .; DNA: TGTGCCAGCAGTTTAGAGAAGGAAGGGGCCGAGTATTTT; CDR3: CASSLEKEGAEYF
V: TRBV27; J: TRBJ2-7; D: .; size: .; DNA: TGTGCCAGCAGTTACTACGCCGGTTACGAGCAGTACTTC; CDR3: CASSYYAGYEQYF
V: TRBV19; J: TRBJ1-5; D: TRBD1; size: .; DNA: TGTGCCAGTACGCAGGGGGCCCGCAATCAGCCCCAGCATTTT; CDR3: CASTQGARNQPQHF
V: TRBV9; J: TRBJ1-2; D: .; size: .; DNA: TGTGCCAGCAGCGCCTCTGGGGGCAGGAATGGCTACACCTTC; CDR3: CASSASGGRNGYTF
V: TRBV6-2/TRBV6-3; J: TRBJ2-7; D: TRBD1; size: .; DNA: TGTGCCAGCAGTAACAGGGGGCGCCTAGGCGAGCAGTACTTC; CDR3: CASSNRGRLGEQYF
V: TRBV4-2; J: TRBJ1-6; D: .; size: once; DNA: TGTGCCAGCAGCCAAGAAGGGGGAAGTGATTCACCCCTCCACTTT; CDR3: CASSQEGGSDSPLHF
V: TRBV5-4; J: TRBJ2-1; D: .; size: .; DNA: TGTGCCAGCAGCCCGCCCTCCGGGGAGCAGTTCTTC; CDR3: CASSPPSGEQFF
V: TRBV7-3; J: TRBJ1-1; D: .; size: .; DNA: TGTGCCAGCAGCTTAATGGGCAGGGGAAACACTGAAGCTTTCTTT; CDR3: CASSLMGRGNTEAFF
V: TRBV6-5; J: TRBJ2-7; D: .; size: .; DNA: TGTGCCAGCGACGGGACAACCTACGAGCAGTACTTC; CDR3: CASDGTTYEQYF
V: TRBV3-1/TRBV3-2; J: TRBJ1-3; D: .; size: .; DNA: TGTGCCAGCAGCCAAGAAGCGGCCGGAAACACCATATATTTT; CDR3: CASSQEAAGNTIYF
V: TRBV3-1/TRBV3-2; J: TRBJ2-2; D: .; size: .; DNA: TGTGCCAGCAGCCCAACAGGGCGGTGGCTGTTTTTT; CDR3: CASSPTGRWLFF
V: TRBV4-1; J: TRBJ2-5; D: .; size: .; DNA: TGCGCCAGCAGCCAAGAACCAGGGATCCCTCAAGAGACCCAGTACTTC; CDR3: CASSQEPGIPQETQYF
V: TRBV6-1; J: TRBJ1-1; D: TRBD1; size: .; DNA: TGTGCCAGCAGTGAATATGGGGACAGGGGGGACACTGAAGCTTTCTTT; CDR3: CASSEYGDRGDTEAFF
V: TRBV30; J: TRBJ2-1; D: .; size: .; DNA: TGTGCCTGCCTTTTCCCCGCGGATGAGCAGTTCTTC; CDR3: CACLFPADEQFF
V: TRBV29-1; J: TRBJ2-7; D: .; size: few; DNA: TGCAGCTTTCGGACTTCTAGCTCCTACGAGCAGTACTTC; CDR3: CSFRTSSSYEQYF
V: TRBV5-6; J: TRBJ2-1; D: TRBD2; size: .; DNA: TGTGCCAGCAGCTTGGAGGACCTAGGGACTAGTCTATCTTACAATGAGCAGTTCTTC; CDR3: CASSLEDLGTSLSYNEQFF
V: TRBV21-1; J: TRBJ1-6; D: .; size: few; DNA: TGTGCCAGCAGCCAAAGCCGGGACAGGGGGCACAGGTCCTATAATTCACCCCTCCACTTT; CDR3: CASSQSRDRGHRSYNSPLHF
V: TRBV24-1; J: TRBJ1-5; D: .; size: .; DNA: TGTGCCACCAGTGACGGTACAGGTGATAGCAATCAGCCCCAGCATTTT; CDR3: CATSDGTGDSNQPQHF
V: TRBV7-8; J: TRBJ1-2; D: .; size: few; DNA: TGTGCCAGCAGCTCAGTAGCCGCTTTTGAGGGCGCGTCTGGCTACACCTTC; CDR3: CASSSVAAFEGASGYTF
V: TRBV25-1; J: TRBJ2-1; D: TRBD2; size: .; DNA: TGTGCCAGCAGTGCGACTAGCGGGAGAAGTGATGAGCAGTTCTTC; CDR3: CASSATSGRSDEQFF
V: TRBV19; J: TRBJ2-3; D: TRBD2; size: .; DNA: TGTGCCAGTAGTCCTCGACTAGCGGGAGAGACAGATACGCAGTATTTT; CDR3: CASSPRLAGETDTQYF
V: TRBV29-1; J: TRBJ1-1; D: .; size: .; DNA: TGCAGCGTTGGTAAGGGAAGGGAGACTGAAGCTTTCTTT; CDR3: CSVGKGRETEAFF
V: TRBV20-1; J: TRBJ2-5; D: .; size: .; DNA: TGCAGTGCTAGAGATAGCCAGACCCAGTACTTC; CDR3: CSARDSQTQYF
V: TRBV16; J: TRBJ2-7; D: .; size: many; DNA: TGTGCCAGCAGCCAATTTTCCCAATTCTCCTACGAGCAGTACTTC; CDR3: CASSQFSQFSYEQYF